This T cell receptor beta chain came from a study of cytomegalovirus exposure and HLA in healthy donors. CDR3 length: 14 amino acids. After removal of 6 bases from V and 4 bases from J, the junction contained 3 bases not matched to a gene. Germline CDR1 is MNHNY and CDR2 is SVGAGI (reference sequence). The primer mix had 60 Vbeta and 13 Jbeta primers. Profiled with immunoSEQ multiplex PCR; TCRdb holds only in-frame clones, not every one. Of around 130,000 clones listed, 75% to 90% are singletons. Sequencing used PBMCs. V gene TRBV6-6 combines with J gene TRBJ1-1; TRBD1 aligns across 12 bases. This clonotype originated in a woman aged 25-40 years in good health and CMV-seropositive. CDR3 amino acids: CASRGQGASTEAFF. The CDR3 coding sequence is TGTGCCAGCAGGGGACAGGGGGCTAGCACTGAAGCTTTCTTT.